This T cell receptor (beta chain) is from a study of cytomegalovirus exposure and HLA in healthy donors. In the PCR, 60 Vbeta and 13 Jbeta primers were used. Authors' processing steps: The authors later counted roughly 77 million unique TCR beta chains, some 11 million of them shared. Repertoires were generated with immunoSEQ multiplex PCR, while TCRdb's copy carries only in-frame clones and drops some. For V, J and clone size, that table is used; D and trimming come from the DNA. The sample lists more than 80,000 clones, 71% occurring once. Germline CDR1 and CDR2: SGHDN and FVKESK. Trimming took 6 bases from V and 6 from J; bases not matched to a gene: 6. The CDR3 sequence is 13 residues long. This clone has only one observation.

The specimen sequenced was PBMCs. J is TRBJ2-7 and V is TRBV14; the match to TRBD2 covers 9 bases. This receptor was identified in a female donor in good health and CMV-seronegative. CDR3 protein: CASSPGLAIEQYF. In DNA, the CDR3 is TGTGCCAGCAGTCCCGGACTAGCGATCGAGCAGTACTTC.